This is a list of T cell receptor beta chains from one sample in a study of radiotherapy plus CTLA-4 blockade in lung cancer. Sequencing used immunoSEQ multiplex PCR; TCRdb keeps in-frame clones, though not all of them. The sample lists 65,000 to 95,000 clones, more than 75% occurring once. This specimen consisted of peripheral blood, obtained from a patient treated with radiotherapy plus ipilimumab. The origin of the receptors is a human donor with non-small cell lung cancer who had stable disease on radiotherapy plus ipilimumab. Each CDR3 is given with its conserved first and last residue. The D gene is left open where the match is weak. Clone sizes are given selectively: once, few, many, or a class where the clone is expanded.

V,size,J,D,DNA,CDR3
TRBV6-4,.,TRBJ2-2,TRBD2,TGTGCCAGCAGCCCGACTAGCGGGGCGAACACCGGGGAGCTGTTTTTT,CASSPTSGANTGELFF
TRBV5-4,.,TRBJ1-1,.,TGTGCCAGCAGTTACGGGAGGGGGTCTGAAGCTTTCTTT,CASSYGRGSEAFF
TRBV11-2,.,TRBJ2-2,.,TGTGCCAGCAGCTTAGTCAGGGGTATCACCGGGGAGCTGTTTTTT,CASSLVRGITGELFF
TRBV6-5,once,TRBJ2-2,.,TGTGCCAGCAGTTACTGGGGACAGAACACCGGGGAGCTGTTTTTT,CASSYWGQNTGELFF
TRBV28,.,TRBJ1-4,.,TGTGCCAGCAGTACCACAGGGAAAAGGGAAAAACTGTTTTTT,CASSTTGKREKLFF
TRBV30,.,TRBJ2-7,.,TGTGCCTGGAGTGTACTGGGGAACGAGCAGTACTTC,CAWSVLGNEQYF
TRBV29-1,.,TRBJ2-1,.,TGCAGCGTCGAACGTCGGGACCCGAGCTCCTACAATGAGCAGTTCTTC,CSVERRDPSSYNEQFF
TRBV7-2,.,TRBJ1-1,.,TGTGCCAGCAGCTTAGTAGTACAGAACACTGAAGCTTTCTTT,CASSLVVQNTEAFF
TRBV29-1,.,TRBJ2-7,TRBD1,TGCAGCGCCCGGGACAGTCCCTACGAGCAGTACTTC,CSARDSPYEQYF
TRBV28,.,TRBJ2-1,.,TGTGCCAGCAGTGGGTACAGGGATAGCTCCTACAATGAGCAGTTCTTC,CASSGYRDSSYNEQFF
TRBV27,.,TRBJ2-2,.,TGTGCCAGCAGCTCTACCTACACCGGGGAGCTGTTTTTT,CASSSTYTGELFF
TRBV18,.,TRBJ2-7,TRBD1,TGTGCCAGCTCACCTGGGACAGGGTCCTACGAGCAGTACTTC,CASSPGTGSYEQYF
TRBV9,.,TRBJ2-5,.,TGTGCCAGCAGCCTGGGACGTGGGAGGCAAGAGACCCAGTACTTC,CASSLGRGRQETQYF
TRBV16,.,TRBJ1-4,.,TGTGCCAGCAGTCTCCAGGTTGCAACTAATGAAAAACTGTTTTTT,CASSLQVATNEKLFF
TRBV11-2,once,TRBJ2-6,.,TGTGCCAGCAGCTTAAGCGGTGGCAGGGTATCCGGGGCCAACGTCCTGACTTTC,CASSLSGGRVSGANVLTF
TRBV6-6,.,TRBJ1-5,.,TGTGCCAGCAGTTACAGGCCGGTTCTTAGCAATCAGCCCCAGCATTTT,CASSYRPVLSNQPQHF
TRBV20-1,.,TRBJ2-1,.,TGCAGTGCTTTTATGGGGGAGCAGTTCTTC,CSAFMGEQFF
TRBV7-9,.,TRBJ2-7,TRBD1,TGTGCCAGCAGCCCCCGACAGGGGGCCACCTACGAGCAGTACTTC,CASSPRQGATYEQYF
TRBV6-5,few,TRBJ1-4,.,TGTGCCAGCAGTCCTCTGACAGGACTTAATGAAAAACTGTTTTTT,CASSPLTGLNEKLFF
TRBV29-1,once,TRBJ1-4,.,TGCAGCGTTAATTCGACAGCGGTTAGTGGTGAAAAACTGTTTTTT,CSVNSTAVSGEKLFF
TRBV27,.,TRBJ2-1,TRBD2,TGTGCCAGCAGTTGGGGACTAGCGGTTTCCTACAATGAGCAGTTCTTC,CASSWGLAVSYNEQFF
TRBV6-5,.,TRBJ2-3,.,TGTGCCAGCAGTACCTTAGGAACAGATACGCAGTATTTT,CASSTLGTDTQYF
TRBV19,.,TRBJ1-2,.,TGTGCCAGTAGTACGACAGTCTATGGCTACACCTTC,CASSTTVYGYTF
TRBV30,.,TRBJ2-7,.,TGTGCCTGGAGTACGGGAACCTACGAGCAGTACTTC,CAWSTGTYEQYF